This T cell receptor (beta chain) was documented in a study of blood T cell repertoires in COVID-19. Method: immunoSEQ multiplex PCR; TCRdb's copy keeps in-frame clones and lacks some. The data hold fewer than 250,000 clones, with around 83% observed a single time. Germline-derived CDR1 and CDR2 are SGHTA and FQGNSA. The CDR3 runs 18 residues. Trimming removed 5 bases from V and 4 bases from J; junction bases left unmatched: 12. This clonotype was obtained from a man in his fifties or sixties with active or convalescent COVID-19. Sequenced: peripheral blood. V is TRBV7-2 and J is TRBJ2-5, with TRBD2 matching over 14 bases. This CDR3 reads CASSQGLAGANIPETQYF. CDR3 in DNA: TGTGCCAGCAGCCAGGGACTAGCGGGGGCCAACATACCAGAGACCCAGTACTTC.